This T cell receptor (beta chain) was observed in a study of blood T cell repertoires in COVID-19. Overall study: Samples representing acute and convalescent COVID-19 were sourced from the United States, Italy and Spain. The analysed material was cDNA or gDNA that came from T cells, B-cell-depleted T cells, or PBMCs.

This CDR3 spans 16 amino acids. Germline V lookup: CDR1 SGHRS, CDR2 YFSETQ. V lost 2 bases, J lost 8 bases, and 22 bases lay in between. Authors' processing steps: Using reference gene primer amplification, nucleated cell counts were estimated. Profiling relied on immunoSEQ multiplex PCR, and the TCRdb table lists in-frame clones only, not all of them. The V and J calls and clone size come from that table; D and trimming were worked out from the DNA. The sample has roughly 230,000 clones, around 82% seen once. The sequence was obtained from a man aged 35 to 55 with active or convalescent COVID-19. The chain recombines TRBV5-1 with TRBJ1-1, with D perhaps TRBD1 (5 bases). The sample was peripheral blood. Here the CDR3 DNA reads TGCGCCAGCAGCTTTGGGGCAGGGATCGTCTCCAGCGAAGCTTTCTTT. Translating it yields CASSFGAGIVSSEAFF.